Shown below are 20 T cell receptor beta chains from a single sample sequenced in a study of persistence of HIV-infected CD4 T cells. The immunoSEQ assay was version 4, run in survey mode. TCRdb keeps only in-frame clones here, not all; method: immunoSEQ multiplex PCR. The sample holds 18,000 or so clones, about 80% seen once. These receptors' antigens are unknown. Stimulation used 9 to 10 ug/mL lysate from CMV-infected fibroblasts. CD4+ T cells upregulating both CD40 ligand and CD69 were sorted as responding cells. The source was CD4+ T cells sorted from PBMCs after roughly 18-hour stimulation, collected from a patient who received antiretroviral therapy. All receptors derive from an adult man with HIV who was CMV-seropositive.

The chain uses TRBV24-1 and TRBJ2-3; no clear D gene. V lost 3 bases, J lost 0 bases, and 9 bases lay in between. This CDR3 has 15 residues. Per germline, CDR1 KGHDR and CDR2 SFDVKD. Written as DNA, the CDR3 is TGTGCCACCAGTGATCTGGGTAGTAGCACAGATACGCAGTATTTT. Translation: CATSDLGSSTDTQYF.

This chain joins TRBV6-5 and TRBJ2-4; 7 nucleotides agree with TRBD2. J was trimmed by 8 bases and V by 2 bases; bases with no gene match: 9. The length of the CDR3 is 15 residues. Germline V lookup: CDR1 MNHEY, CDR2 SVGAGI. DNA of the CDR3: TGTGCCAGCAGTTACGGCGGGGGACCCAGTCACATTCAGTACTTC. Amino acid sequence: CASSYGGGPSHIQYF.

The DNA for the CDR3 is TGTGCCAGCACCCCCTTAGCTCTGGGCAATGAGCAGTTCTTC. Translation: CASTPLALGNEQFF. The V call is TRBV6-2 or TRBV6-3, the J call TRBJ2-1; D gene ambiguous. The CDR3 extends over 14 amino acids. Germline CDR1 MNHEY, CDR2 SVGEGT. V gave up 7 bases and J gave up 6 bases, with 16 bases separating them.

The V and J genes are TRBV6-5 and TRBJ1-1; D is ambiguous. The V end was cut by 7 bases, the J end by 4 bases, with 7 bases between. This CDR3 has 11 amino acids. Germline V gene lookup returns CDR1 MNHEY and CDR2 SVGAGI. DNA for the CDR3: TGTGCCAGCAACCGGGTCACTGAAGCTTTCTTT. It specifies CASNRVTEAFF.

The V call is TRBV6-1, the J call TRBJ2-3; D remains ambiguous. V lost 0 bases, J lost 3 bases, and 10 bases lay in between. Germline assignment: CDR1 MNHNS and CDR2 SASEGT. The CDR3 contains 15 residues. CDR3 amino acids: CASSEARMSTDTQYF. DNA of the CDR3: TGTGCCAGCAGTGAAGCAAGGATGAGTACAGATACGCAGTATTTT.

This chain uses TRBV9 with TRBJ1-2, with D maybe TRBD1 (6 bases). Germline-derived CDR1 and CDR2 are SGDLS and YYNGEE. The CDR3 spans 14 residues. Trimming cost V 0 bases and J 4 bases, with 10 bases left between them. The CDR3 reads CASSVGGALYGYTF. CDR3 DNA: TGTGCCAGCAGCGTAGGGGGGGCACTCTATGGCTACACCTTC. Using reference TRBV9 and TRBJ1-2 for the parts outside the CDR3, the full variable domain is DSGVTQTPKHLITATGQRVTLRCSPRSGDLSVYWYQQSLDQGLQFLIQYYNGEERAKGNILERFSAQQFPDLHSELNLSSLELGDSALYFCASSVGGALYGYTFGSGTRLTVV.

The chain carries TRBV5-1 and TRBJ1-6; no definite D call. The CDR3 totals 15 residues. The germline V and J ends were trimmed by 4 bases and 10 bases, with 18 bases remaining between them. Per the germline V gene, CDR1 is SGHRS and CDR2 is YFSETQ. For the CDR3, the DNA is TGCGCCAGCAGCGCCACCTCCGCCTTTGGGTCACCCCTCCACTTT. Amino acid sequence: CASSATSAFGSPLHF.

This chain joins TRBV5-1 and TRBJ1-4; 9 nucleotides match TRBD1. CDR3 size: 15 residues. In germline, CDR1 is SGHRS, CDR2 YFSETQ. V lost 0 bases, J lost 4 bases, and 1 base stayed unmatched. The CDR3 sequence: CASSLGQGVNEKLFF. The CDR3 DNA reads as TGCGCCAGCAGCTTGGGACAGGGGGTTAATGAAAAACTGTTTTTT.

This chain joins TRBV3-1 (or the pseudogene TRBV3-2) and TRBJ1-3; D uncertain. In germline, CDR1 is LGHDT, CDR2 YNNKEL (reference sequence). The CDR3 runs 13 residues. V was pared by 5 bases and J by 5 bases, with 10 bases between. In nucleotides, the CDR3 is TGTGCCAGCAGCTTACACGCACGAAACACCATATATTTT. This codes for CASSLHARNTIYF.

This rearrangement joins TRBV7-2 to TRBJ2-1; TRBD1 agrees at 8 bases. The CDR3 length is 13 residues. J lost 9 bases, V lost 5 bases, and 6 bases had no gene match. Germline CDR1 reads SGHTA; CDR2 reads FQGNSA. CDR3 region: CASSPTGVGEQFF. The CDR3 DNA sequence: TGTGCCAGCAGCCCGACAGGGGTGGGTGAGCAGTTCTTC.

V is TRBV7-2 and J is TRBJ1-1; D is possibly TRBD1 (6 bases). With 0 bases removed from V and 10 bases from J, the gap between germline ends came to 12 bases. In germline, CDR1 is SGHTA, CDR2 FQGNSA. This CDR3 has 13 amino acids. The CDR3 DNA is TGTGCCAGCAGCTTAGCGTGGGGGCAGGTAGCTTTCTTT. This codes for CASSLAWGQVAFF.

The rearrangement uses TRBV4-1 and TRBJ2-7; 8 positions agree with TRBD1. From germline, CDR1 is MGHRA and CDR2 YSYEKL. The V segment lost 4 bases and the J segment 3 bases; nucleotides outside the gene matches: 5. This CDR3 has 14 residues. For the CDR3, the DNA is TGCGCCAGCAGCCTTCGGGACAGGATCTACGAGCAGTACTTC. Protein product: CASSLRDRIYEQYF.

This chain links TRBV29-1 with TRBJ2-5; TRBD1 matches 12 bases. Germline V CDR1 and CDR2: SQVTM, ANQGSEA. The CDR3 spans 14 residues. Trimming removed 6 bases from V and 5 bases from J; junction bases left unmatched: 7. CDR3 amino acids: CSVRDRGPGETQYF. DNA of the CDR3: TGCAGCGTCCGGGACAGGGGGCCTGGGGAGACCCAGTACTTC.

The chain uses TRBV29-1 and TRBJ1-1, with unresolved D. Germline values: CDR1 SQVTM, CDR2 ANQGSEA. V lost 1 base, J lost 1 base, and 7 bases lay in between. The CDR3 is 13 residues long. The CDR3 DNA reads TGCAGCGTTGAAGGGGTGTGGAACACTGAAGCTTTCTTT. Translated, it gives CSVEGVWNTEAFF.

This clone showed up just a few times. Written as DNA, the CDR3 is TGCGCCAGCAAACTCCGGGACAGGGGCGACGAGCAGTACTTC. It encodes CASKLRDRGDEQYF. The V and J genes are TRBV10-2 and TRBJ2-7; 10 positions agree with TRBD1. Germline lookup yields CDR1 WSHSY and CDR2 SAAADI. CDR3 length equals 14 residues. The J segment lost 5 bases and the V segment lost 7 bases, leaving 8 bases of the junction unmatched.

The gene calls are TRBV15 and TRBJ2-7; 8 bases fit TRBD2. Germline V gene data show CDR1 as LNHNV and CDR2 as YYDKDF (reference sequence). CDR3 length: 14 amino acids. J was trimmed by 3 bases and V by 8 bases; bases with no gene match: 9. CDR3 region: CATSGGAVDYEQYF. CDR3 DNA sequence: TGTGCCACCTCCGGGGGGGCCGTCGACTACGAGCAGTACTTC.

The chain couples TRBV10-3 to TRBJ1-2; 8 bases line up with TRBD1. Germline V gene sequence: CDR1 ENHRY, CDR2 SYGVKD. CDR3 size: 14 residues. Trimming at V came to 2 bases and at J to 7 bases, leaving 6 bases not matched to a gene. CDR3 sequence reads: CAISEVDRGGGYTF. The CDR3, as DNA: TGTGCCATCAGTGAGGTCGACAGGGGCGGTGGCTACACCTTC.

The chain couples TRBV11-1 to TRBJ1-1; D remains unclear. This CDR3 is 14 amino acids long. Looked up from germline, CDR1 is SGHAT and CDR2 is FQDESV (reference sequence). V was cut by 3 bases and J by 6 bases, with 14 bases left in between. The CDR3 sequence is CASSLTRSPAEAFF. Here the CDR3 DNA reads TGTGCCAGCAGCTTGACCCGATCGCCCGCTGAAGCTTTCTTT.

The chain has TRBV28 and TRBJ2-2; 8 bases fit TRBD1. The germline gives CDR1 MDHEN, CDR2 SYDVKM. Trimming cost V 2 bases and J 4 bases; bases outside gene matches: 6. The CDR3 runs to 16 residues. The CDR3 nucleotides are TGTGCCAGCAGTTTAGGGTCAGGGACAGGCACCGGGGAGCTGTTTTTT. This codes for CASSLGSGTGTGELFF.

The chain is built from TRBV2 and TRBJ2-7; D could derive from TRBD1 or TRBD2 (5 bases each). The CDR3 is 13 residues long. The germline V and J ends were trimmed by 4 bases and 3 bases, with 10 bases remaining between them. The germline CDR1 and CDR2 sequences are SNHLY and FYNNEI. This CDR3 is CASSGDGNYEQYF. CDR3 in DNA: TGTGCCAGCAGTGGGGACGGGAACTACGAGCAGTACTTC.